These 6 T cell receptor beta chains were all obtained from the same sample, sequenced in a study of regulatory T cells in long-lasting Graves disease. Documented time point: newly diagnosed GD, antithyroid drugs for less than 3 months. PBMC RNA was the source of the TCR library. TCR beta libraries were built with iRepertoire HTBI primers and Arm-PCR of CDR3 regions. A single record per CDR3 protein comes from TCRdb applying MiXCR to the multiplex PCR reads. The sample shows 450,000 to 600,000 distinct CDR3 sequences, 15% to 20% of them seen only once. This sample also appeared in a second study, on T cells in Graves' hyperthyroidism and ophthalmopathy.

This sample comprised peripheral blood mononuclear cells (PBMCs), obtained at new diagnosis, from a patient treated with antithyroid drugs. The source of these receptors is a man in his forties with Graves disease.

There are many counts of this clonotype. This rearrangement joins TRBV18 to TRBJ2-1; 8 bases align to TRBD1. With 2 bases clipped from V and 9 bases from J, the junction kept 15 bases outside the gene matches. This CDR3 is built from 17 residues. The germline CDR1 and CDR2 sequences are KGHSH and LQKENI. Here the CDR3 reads CASSPIMIIRGQGEQFF. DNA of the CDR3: TGTGCCAGCTCACCAATAATGATTATCAGGGGGCAGGGTGAGCAGTTCTTC.

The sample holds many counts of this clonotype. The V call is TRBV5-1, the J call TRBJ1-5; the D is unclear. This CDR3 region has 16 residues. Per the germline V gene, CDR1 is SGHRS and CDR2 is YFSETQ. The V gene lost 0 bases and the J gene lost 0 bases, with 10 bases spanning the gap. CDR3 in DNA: TGCGCCAGCAGCTTGGAGCCAGACGGTAGCAATCAGCCCCAGCATTTT. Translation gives CASSLEPDGSNQPQHF.

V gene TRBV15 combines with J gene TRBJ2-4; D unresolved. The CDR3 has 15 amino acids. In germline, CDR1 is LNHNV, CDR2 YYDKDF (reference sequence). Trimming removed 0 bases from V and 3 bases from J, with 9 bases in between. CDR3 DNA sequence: TGTGCCACCAGCAGAGAATGGCTGGACAAAAACATTCAGTACTTC. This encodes CATSREWLDKNIQYF.

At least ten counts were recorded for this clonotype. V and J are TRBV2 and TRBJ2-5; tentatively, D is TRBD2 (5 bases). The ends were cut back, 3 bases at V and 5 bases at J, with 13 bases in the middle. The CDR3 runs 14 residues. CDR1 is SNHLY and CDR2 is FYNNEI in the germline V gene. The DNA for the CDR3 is TGTGCCAGCAGTGATTTTCGAGGGCGGGAGACCCAGTACTTC. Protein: CASSDFRGRETQYF.

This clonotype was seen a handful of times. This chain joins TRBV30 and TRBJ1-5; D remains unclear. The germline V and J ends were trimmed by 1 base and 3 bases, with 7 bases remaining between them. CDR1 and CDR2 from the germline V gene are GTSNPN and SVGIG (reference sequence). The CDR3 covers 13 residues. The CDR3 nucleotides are TGTGCCTGGAGTGCCGCGGACAATCAGCCCCAGCATTTT. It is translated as CAWSAADNQPQHF.

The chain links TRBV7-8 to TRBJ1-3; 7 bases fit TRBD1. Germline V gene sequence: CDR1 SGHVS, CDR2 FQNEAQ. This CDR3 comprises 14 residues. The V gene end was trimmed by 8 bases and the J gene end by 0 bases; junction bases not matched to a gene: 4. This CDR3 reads CASRQGYSGNTIYF. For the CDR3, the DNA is TGTGCCAGCCGACAGGGCTACTCTGGAAACACCATATATTTT.